The source of this T cell receptor beta chain is a study of blood T cell repertoires in COVID-19. Across the study: Sources were T cells, B-cell-depleted T cells, or PBMCs; the material itself was cDNA or gDNA.

Profiled with immunoSEQ multiplex PCR; TCRdb holds only in-frame clones, not every one. The sample records over 75,000 clones, more than 80% being singletons. Sequencing was performed on peripheral blood. This clonotype was obtained from a woman in her 70s with acute or convalescent COVID-19.

CDR3 loop: CASSLVGRGDLYTF. The CDR3 coding sequence is TGTGCCAGCAGCTTGGTTGGCAGGGGGGATCTCTACACCTTC. The V call is TRBV5-6, the J call TRBJ1-2, with 7 bases lining up with TRBD1. The CDR3 loop spans 14 amino acids. Germline V gives CDR1 SGHDT, CDR2 YYEEEE. V shed 0 bases and J 10 bases; nucleotides not matched to a gene: 9.